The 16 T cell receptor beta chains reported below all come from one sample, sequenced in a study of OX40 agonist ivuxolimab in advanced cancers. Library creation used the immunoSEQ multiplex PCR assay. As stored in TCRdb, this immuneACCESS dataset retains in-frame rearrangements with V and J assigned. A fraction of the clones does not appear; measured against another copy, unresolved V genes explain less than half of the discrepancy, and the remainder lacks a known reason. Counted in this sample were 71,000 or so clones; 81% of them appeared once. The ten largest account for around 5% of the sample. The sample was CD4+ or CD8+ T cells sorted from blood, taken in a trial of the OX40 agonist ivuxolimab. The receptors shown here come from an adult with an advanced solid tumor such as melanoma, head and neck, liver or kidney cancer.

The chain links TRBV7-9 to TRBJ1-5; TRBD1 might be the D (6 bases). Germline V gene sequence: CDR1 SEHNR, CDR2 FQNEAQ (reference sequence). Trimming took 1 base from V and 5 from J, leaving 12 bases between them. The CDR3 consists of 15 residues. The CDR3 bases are TGTGCCAGCAGCTTAGATTCAGGGGTTTATCAGCCCCAGCATTTT. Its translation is CASSLDSGVYQPQHF.

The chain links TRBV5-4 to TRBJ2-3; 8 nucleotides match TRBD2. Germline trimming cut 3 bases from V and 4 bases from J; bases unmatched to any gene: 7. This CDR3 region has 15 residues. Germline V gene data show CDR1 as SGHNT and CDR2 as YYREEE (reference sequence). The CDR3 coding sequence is TGTGCCAGCAGCTCCGGGACTAGAGGCGCAGATACGCAGTATTTT. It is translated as CASSSGTRGADTQYF.

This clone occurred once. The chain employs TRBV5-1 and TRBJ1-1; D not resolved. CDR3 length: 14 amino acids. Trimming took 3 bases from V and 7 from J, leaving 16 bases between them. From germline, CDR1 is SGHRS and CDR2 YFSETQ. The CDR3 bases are TGCGCCAGCAGCTCACAAGGTCCGGTTAGTGAAGCTTTCTTT. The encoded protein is CASSSQGPVSEAFF.

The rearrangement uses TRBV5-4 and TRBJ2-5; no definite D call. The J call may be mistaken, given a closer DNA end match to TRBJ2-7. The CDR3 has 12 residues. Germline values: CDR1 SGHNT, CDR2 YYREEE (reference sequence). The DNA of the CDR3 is TGTGCCAGCAGCTCTCTAGGGTCCGAGCAGTACTTC. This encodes CASSSLGSEQYF.

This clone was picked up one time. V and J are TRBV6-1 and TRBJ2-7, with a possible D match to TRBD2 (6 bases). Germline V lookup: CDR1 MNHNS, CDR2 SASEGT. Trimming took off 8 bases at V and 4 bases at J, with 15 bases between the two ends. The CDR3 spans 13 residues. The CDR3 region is CASYHSRGYEQYF. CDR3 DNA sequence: TGTGCCAGCTATCACAGTCGGGGGTACGAGCAGTACTTC.

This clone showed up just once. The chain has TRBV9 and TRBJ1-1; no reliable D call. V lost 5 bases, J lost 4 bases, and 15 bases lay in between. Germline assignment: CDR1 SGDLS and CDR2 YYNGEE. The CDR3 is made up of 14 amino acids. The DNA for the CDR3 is TGTGCCAGCAGTCCCGAACCTTCTGGCACTGAAGCTTTCTTT. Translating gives CASSPEPSGTEAFF. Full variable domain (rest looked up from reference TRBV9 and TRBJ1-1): DSGVTQTPKHLITATGQRVTLRCSPRSGDLSVYWYQQSLDQGLQFLIQYYNGEERAKGNILERFSAQQFPDLHSELNLSSLELGDSALYFCASSPEPSGTEAFFGQGTRLTVV.

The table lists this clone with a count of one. The CDR3 here is CASSARDRNNEQFF. The CDR3 bases are TGTGCCAGCAGCGCCCGGGACAGAAACAATGAGCAGTTCTTC. The chain combines TRBV9 with TRBJ2-1, with 7 positions matching TRBD1. The trim removed 3 bases at V and 5 bases at J, leaving 5 bases unmatched. The CDR3 length is 14 residues. Per germline, CDR1 SGDLS and CDR2 YYNGEE. Combining the CDR3 with reference TRBV9 and TRBJ2-1 gives the whole variable domain DSGVTQTPKHLITATGQRVTLRCSPRSGDLSVYWYQQSLDQGLQFLIQYYNGEERAKGNILERFSAQQFPDLHSELNLSSLELGDSALYFCASSARDRNNEQFFGPGTRLTVL.

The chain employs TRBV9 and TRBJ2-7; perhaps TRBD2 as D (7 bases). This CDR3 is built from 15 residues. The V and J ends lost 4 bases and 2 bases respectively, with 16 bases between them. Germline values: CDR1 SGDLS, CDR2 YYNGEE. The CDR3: CASSPRGGGPYEQYF. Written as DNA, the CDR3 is TGTGCCAGCAGCCCCCGTGGCGGGGGCCCCTACGAGCAGTACTTC.

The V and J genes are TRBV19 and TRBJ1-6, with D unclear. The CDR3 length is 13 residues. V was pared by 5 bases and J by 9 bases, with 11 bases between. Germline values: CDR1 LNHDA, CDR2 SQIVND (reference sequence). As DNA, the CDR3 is TGTGCCAGTAGTGAGAGTCGGTCTTCACCCCTCCACTTT. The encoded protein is CASSESRSSPLHF.

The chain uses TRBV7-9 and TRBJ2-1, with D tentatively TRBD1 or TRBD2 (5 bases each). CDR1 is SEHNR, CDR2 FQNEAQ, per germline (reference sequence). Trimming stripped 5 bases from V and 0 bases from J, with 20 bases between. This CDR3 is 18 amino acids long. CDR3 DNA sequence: TGTGCCAGCAGCCTTGGGGGTCTCGGGCCTAGCTCCTACAATGAGCAGTTCTTC. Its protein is CASSLGGLGPSSYNEQFF.

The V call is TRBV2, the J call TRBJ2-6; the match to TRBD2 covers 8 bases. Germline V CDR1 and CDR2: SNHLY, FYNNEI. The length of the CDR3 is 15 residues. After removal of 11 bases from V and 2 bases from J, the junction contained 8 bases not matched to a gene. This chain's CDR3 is CAGQIGGAGANVLTF. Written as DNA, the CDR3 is TGTGCCGGTCAGATCGGGGGGGCTGGGGCCAACGTCCTGACTTTC.

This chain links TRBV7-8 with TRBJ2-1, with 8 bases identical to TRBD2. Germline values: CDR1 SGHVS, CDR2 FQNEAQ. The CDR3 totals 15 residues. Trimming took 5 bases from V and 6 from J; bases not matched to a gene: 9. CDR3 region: CASSVLGGAPNEQFF. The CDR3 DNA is TGTGCCAGCAGCGTCCTCGGGGGGGCGCCCAATGAGCAGTTCTTC.

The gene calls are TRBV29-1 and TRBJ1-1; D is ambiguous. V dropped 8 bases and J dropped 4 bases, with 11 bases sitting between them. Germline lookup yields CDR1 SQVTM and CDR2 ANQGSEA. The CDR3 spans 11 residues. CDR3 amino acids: CSTRRGTEAFF. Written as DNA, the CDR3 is TGCAGCACCAGACGGGGCACTGAAGCTTTCTTT.

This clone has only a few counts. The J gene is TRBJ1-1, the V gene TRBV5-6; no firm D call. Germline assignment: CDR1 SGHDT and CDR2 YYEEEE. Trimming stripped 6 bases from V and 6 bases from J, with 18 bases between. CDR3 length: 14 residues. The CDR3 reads CASTLWGGYSEAFF. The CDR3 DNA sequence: TGTGCCAGCACTCTTTGGGGAGGATATTCTGAAGCTTTCTTT.

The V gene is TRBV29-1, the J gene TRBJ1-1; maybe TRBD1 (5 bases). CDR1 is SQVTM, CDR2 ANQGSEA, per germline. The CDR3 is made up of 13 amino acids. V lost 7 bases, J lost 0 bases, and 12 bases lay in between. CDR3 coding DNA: TGCAGCGGTCGACAGATCATGAACACTGAAGCTTTCTTT. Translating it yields CSGRQIMNTEAFF.

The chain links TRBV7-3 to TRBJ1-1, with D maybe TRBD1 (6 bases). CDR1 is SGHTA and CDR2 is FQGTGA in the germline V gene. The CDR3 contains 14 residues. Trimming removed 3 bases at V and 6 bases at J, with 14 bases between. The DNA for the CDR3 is TGTGCCAGCAGCTTCACCGGGACAACGTCTGAAGCTTTCTTT. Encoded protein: CASSFTGTTSEAFF.